Below are 18 T cell receptor beta chains sequenced from a single sample in a study of T cell clonality in common variable immunodeficiency. The assay was immunoSEQ multiplex PCR, and TCRdb's table has in-frame clones only and misses some. The sample is made up of about 39,000 clones, none counted only once. The sample was peripheral blood mononuclear cells. The receptors were sampled from a person aged 18-70 years in good health.

This clone was detected many times. Read coverage stops 3 residues before the CDR3 terminus; the germline J gene supplies the remainder. V is TRBV11-2 and J is TRBJ2-7; the match to TRBD1 covers 7 bases. The V gene's germline CDR1 is SGHAT and CDR2 FQNNGV. V lost 5 bases, J lost 3 bases, and 4 bases stayed unmatched. CDR3 length: 13 residues. CDR3 DNA, as far as it was read: TGTGCCAGCAGCCTCGACAGGGTCTACGAG. This encodes CASSLDRVYE. The entire CDR3 protein is CASSLDRVYEQYF.

In its sample, this clone was seen many times. The missing CDR3 end, 3 residues past where the read stops, is filled in from the germline J gene. V is TRBV20-1 and J is TRBJ2-5, with 8 bases lining up with TRBD2. This CDR3 comprises 15 residues. Germline loops: CDR1 DFQATT, CDR2 SNEGSKA (reference sequence). With 1 base clipped from V and 5 bases from J, the junction kept 9 bases outside the gene matches. The DNA read from the CDR3 is TGCAGTGCTAGAGCCCCCTCGAGCGGGAGTGAGACC. This translates into CSARAPSSGSET. The whole CDR3 sequence reads CSARAPSSGSETQYF.

There are many counts of this clone. The DNA read from the CDR3 is TGCAGTGCCGTCCCGGTTAGCGGAAACTCCTACAATGAG. Protein sequence: CSAVPVSGNSYNE. In full, the CDR3 reads CSAVPVSGNSYNEQFF. The V call is TRBV20-1, the J call TRBJ2-1; a possible D gene is TRBD2 (6 bases). Sequencing ends 3 residues short of the CDR3 end; the germline J gene provides the rest. V lost 6 bases to trimming and J lost 0 bases, with 18 bases between them. The germline V gene has CDR1 DFQATT and CDR2 SNEGSKA (reference sequence). This CDR3 has 16 amino acids.

This clone occurred many times. The read stops 3 residues short of the end of the CDR3; the missing end is completed from the germline J gene. The rearrangement joins TRBV5-1 to TRBJ1-4, with TRBD1 matching over 9 bases. Germline trimming cut 3 bases from V and 1 base from J; bases unmatched to any gene: 7. CDR3 length: 17 residues. In germline, CDR1 is SGHRS, CDR2 YFSETQ. The CDR3 reads CASSSLGQGKTNEKLFF. The sequenced CDR3 bases are TGCGCCAGCAGCTCGCTCGGACAGGGGAAAACTAATGAAAAA.

As regards this clone: The read ends 3 residues early relative to the CDR3; the germline J gene fills the gap. The V gene is TRBV7-9, the J gene TRBJ2-7, with TRBD1 as a possible D gene (5 bases). The CDR3 totals 13 residues. Germline assignment: CDR1 SEHNR and CDR2 FQNEAQ (reference sequence). V was shortened by 6 bases and J by 4 bases, with 13 bases between the two germline ends. The sequenced CDR3 bases are TGTGCCAGCAGTTCAGGGTCCGGTTACGAG. It codes for CASSSGSGYE. The full CDR3 protein is CASSSGSGYEQYF.

This clone has a count of ten or more. The observed sequence ends 3 residues before the CDR3 terminus, with the missing tail filled in from the germline J gene. V gene TRBV9 combines with J gene TRBJ1-2; D is unclear. The CDR3 loop spans 15 amino acids. CDR1 and CDR2 (germline): SGDLS, YYNGEE. V lost 0 bases and J lost 1, with 10 bases in between. CDR3 bases read: TGTGCCAGCAGCGTAGATGCAGGATTTAACTATGGC. As protein: CASSVDAGFNYG. The whole CDR3 is CASSVDAGFNYGYTF.

This clone was seen repeatedly, ten times or more. The read ends 3 residues before the CDR3 terminus; that terminus is restored from the germline J gene. The chain employs TRBV4-1 and TRBJ1-4; the D is unclear. Per germline, CDR1 MGHRA and CDR2 YSYEKL. This CDR3 contains 15 residues. V dropped 0 bases and J dropped 4 bases, with 9 bases sitting between them. The sequenced part of the CDR3 DNA is TGCGCCAGCAGCCAAGAACCCACAGTTAATGAAAAA. Its translation is CASSQEPTVNEK. The CDR3 reads in full as CASSQEPTVNEKLFF.

This clone showed up many times. The junction departs from germline at one end; a sequencing error may be responsible. The CDR3 end lies 3 residues beyond the end of the read and is filled in from the germline J gene. The chain is built from TRBV7-7 and TRBJ1-1, with 7 bases identical to TRBD1. The CDR3 contains 13 residues. CDR1 is SSHAT, CDR2 FNYEAQ, per germline (reference sequence). The CDR3 DNA, read in part, is TGTGCTAGCAGCTATGACAGGGACACTGAA. Its protein product is CASSYDRDTE. Given in full, the CDR3 is CASSYDRDTEAFF.

This clone was seen ten or more times. Sequencing ends 3 residues short of the CDR3 end; the germline J gene provides the rest. V gene TRBV6-1 combines with J gene TRBJ2-1; a possible D gene is TRBD2 (6 bases). V dropped 3 bases and J dropped 4 bases, with 13 bases sitting between them. CDR3 length: 15 residues. Germline V gives CDR1 MNHNS, CDR2 SASEGT. The part of the CDR3 DNA that was read is TGTGCCAGCAGTGACCTACGCGGGGCGTACAATGAG. Residues: CASSDLRGAYNE. The CDR3 in its entirety is CASSDLRGAYNEQFF.

There are a few counts of this clone. CDR3 in amino acids: CASTRMVSTEAFF. The sequenced part of the CDR3 DNA is TGTGCCAGCACCAGGATGGTTAGCACTGAA. The J gene is TRBJ1-1, the V gene TRBV2, with no clear D. The CDR3 end is not reached by the read, which stops 3 residues before it; the germline J gene fills it in. The CDR3 runs 13 residues. V was trimmed by 7 bases and J by 4 bases, leaving 13 bases between them. Germline V CDR1 and CDR2: SNHLY, FYNNEI. The variable domain in full, completed from reference TRBV2 and TRBJ1-1, reads EPEVTQTPSHQVTQMGQEVILRCVPISNHLYFYWYRQILGQKVEFLVSFYNNEISEKSEIFDDQFSVERPDGSNFTLKIRSTKLEDSAMYFCASTRMVSTEAFFGQGTRLTVV.

Only a few counts were recorded for this clone. The missing CDR3 end, 3 residues past where the read stops, is filled in from the germline J gene. Other DNA variants within this sample encode the same CDR3. This rearrangement joins TRBV13 to TRBJ2-2, with 13 bases fitting TRBD2. CDR1 and CDR2 (germline): PRHDT, FYEKMQ (reference sequence). V lost 5 bases to trimming and J lost 7 bases; unmatched junction nucleotides: 19. The CDR3 totals 20 residues. The CDR3 protein is CASSRDRGRGTSGKVGELFF. The part of the CDR3 DNA that was read is TGTGCCAGCAGCCGAGACAGGGGGCGAGGGACTAGCGGGAAGGTCGGGGAG.

Details on this clone: Sequencing ends 3 residues short of the CDR3 end; the germline J gene provides the rest. The J gene is TRBJ2-5, the V gene TRBV18; the match to TRBD1 covers 7 bases. CDR3 length: 14 residues. Germline V gene sequence: CDR1 KGHSH, CDR2 LQKENI. V dropped 5 bases and J dropped 4; count of bases not matched to a gene: 7. The CDR3 bases that were read are TGTGCCAGCTCATCACAGGGGTTCGGAGAGACC. Protein product: CASSSQGFGET. The complete CDR3 protein is CASSSQGFGETQYF.

Turning to this clone: The CDR3 end lies 3 residues beyond the end of the read and is filled in from the germline J gene. The chain carries TRBV7-9 and TRBJ1-2, with 8 bases that match TRBD1. The CDR3 length is 14 residues. Germline CDR1 is SEHNR and CDR2 is FQNEAQ (reference sequence). The CDR3 region is CASSDDRGGSIYTF. Incomplete CDR3 DNA: TGTGCCAGCAGCGACGACAGGGGCGGAAGCATC. The variable domain in full, completed from reference TRBV7-9 and TRBJ1-2, reads DTGVSQNPRHKITKRGQNVTFRCDPISEHNRLYWYRQTLGQGPEFLTYFQNEAQLEKSRLLSDRFSAERPKGSFSTLEIQRTEQGDSAMYLCASSDDRGGSIYTFGSGTRLTVV.

In its sample, this clone was seen many times. The read halts 3 residues ahead of the CDR3 end, with the missing end drawn from the germline J gene. This sequence joins TRBV19 and TRBJ2-3; 10 bases line up with TRBD2. J gave up 1 base and V 5 bases, and 3 bases lay outside the gene matches. CDR3 length: 15 residues. Germline V CDR1 and CDR2: LNHDA, SQIVND (reference sequence). CDR3 amino acids: CASSFLAGGTDTQYF. The sequenced part of the CDR3 DNA is TGTGCCAGTAGTTTCCTAGCGGGGGGCACAGATACG.

In its sample, this clone was seen a few times. The CDR3 end is not reached by the read, which stops 3 residues before it; the germline J gene fills it in. V is TRBV7-1 and J is TRBJ2-7; 9 positions match TRBD1. TRBV7-1 is labeled an ORF, and its function is uncertain. This CDR3 spans 21 amino acids. V was pared by 3 bases and J by 0 bases, with 21 bases of the junction left unmatched. The CDR3 region is CASSSYSPTGGTIRDSYEQYF. CDR3 bases read: TGTGCCAGCAGCTCCTATTCCCCAACAGGGGGCACGATTCGGGACTCCTACGAG.

Many counts were recorded for this clone. The read finishes 3 residues shy of the CDR3 end, and the germline J gene is used to complete it. This sequence joins TRBV30 and TRBJ1-3, with TRBD1 matching 9 bases. The germline V gene encodes CDR1 GTSNPN and CDR2 SVGIG (reference sequence). J lost 4 bases, V lost 2 bases, and 3 bases had no gene match. The CDR3 runs to 14 residues. Partial CDR3 DNA: TGTGCCTGGAGTCCCGGGACAGGGGGAAACACC. Translation gives CAWSPGTGGNT. The whole CDR3 sequence reads CAWSPGTGGNTIYF.

In its sample, this clone was seen many times. The CDR3 extends 3 residues past the end of the read, so its final part is completed from the germline J gene. The chain combines TRBV20-1 with TRBJ2-7; 10 nucleotides align to TRBD2. CDR1 and CDR2 from the germline V gene are DFQATT and SNEGSKA (reference sequence). The trim removed 3 bases at V and 6 bases at J, leaving 14 bases unmatched. CDR3 size: 16 residues. The chain's CDR3 is CSARDPLLAGVLEQYF. The CDR3 bases that were read are TGCAGTGCTAGGGATCCCCTGCTAGCGGGAGTACTCGAG.

This clone came up many times. Incomplete CDR3 DNA: TGCGCCAGCAGCCCGGGGTCGGGGACAGGGGATCGC. It translates to CASSPGSGTGDR. The entire CDR3 reads CASSPGSGTGDRYTF. The chain employs TRBV5-1 and TRBJ1-2, with 10 bases matching TRBD1. The read terminates 3 residues ahead of where the CDR3 ends, so the germline J gene completes it. The CDR3 totals 15 residues. Germline loops: CDR1 SGHRS, CDR2 YFSETQ.